This TCR beta chain was observed in a study of T cell responses to AZD1222 COVID-19 vaccine. Whole-study results and caveats: The donor cohort was predominantly white British with a female majority, and clonal diversity may have been underestimated.

In regard to this clone: The target antigen is unknown.

Assay: immunoSEQ multiplex PCR; the TCRdb copy retains only in-frame clones and omits some. Altogether nearly 95,000 clones are present, 90% being singletons, with the ten largest covering approximately 9.1%. V lost 2 bases and J 4 bases, leaving 8 bases between the germline ends. This CDR3 is 13 amino acids long. Germline loops: CDR1 MNHEY, CDR2 SVGAGI. The source is an adult in good health. The chain uses TRBV6-5 and TRBJ1-1; D not resolved. This sample comprised peripheral blood, obtained on day 0 of AZD1222 vaccination. CDR3 region: CASSYKWGTEAFF. The CDR3 DNA reads TGTGCCAGCAGTTACAAGTGGGGCACTGAAGCTTTCTTT.